Presented here are 11 T cell receptor beta chains from one specimen sequenced in a study of T cell clonotyping in hematopoietic cell transplantation. Sequencing used immunoSEQ multiplex PCR; TCRdb keeps in-frame clones, though not all of them. The table includes 6,500 to 7,000 clones, 95% to 99% detected once. The sequenced sample was PBMCs, obtained 30 days after allogeneic stem cell transplant. The receptors here all came from a male patient over 55 who had an allogeneic stem cell transplant from a related donor, so the T cells may come from the graft donor. Some clones in this sample may be carry-over from other donors' samples.

This clone was counted once. CDR3 protein: CASSEEPGRWTEAFF. As DNA, the CDR3 is TGTGCCAGCAGTGAAGAGCCGGGCCGGTGGACTGAAGCTTTCTTT. V is TRBV6-1 and J is TRBJ1-1; D is unresolved. V was pared by 1 base and J by 5 bases, with 14 bases between. The CDR3 is made up of 15 amino acids. Per the germline V gene, CDR1 is MNHNS and CDR2 is SASEGT.

This clone was picked up one time. This rearrangement joins TRBV28 to TRBJ1-2, with D unresolved. This CDR3 is built from 13 residues. V was shortened by 6 bases and J by 8 bases, with 16 bases between the two germline ends. The V gene's germline CDR1 is MDHEN and CDR2 SYDVKM. The CDR3: CASSARALYGYTF. DNA for the CDR3: TGTGCCAGCAGCGCGCGGGCCCTTTACGGCTACACCTTC.

This chain uses TRBV19 with TRBJ2-7; perhaps TRBD1 as D (5 bases). The ends were cut back, 3 bases at V and 3 bases at J, with 9 bases in the middle. This CDR3 is built from 13 residues. Germline V gives CDR1 LNHDA, CDR2 SQIVND (reference sequence). The CDR3, as DNA: TGTGCCAGTAGTATCCAGGGTAGCTACGAGCAGTACTTC. This codes for CASSIQGSYEQYF.

The V gene is TRBV11-1, the J gene TRBJ1-1; 10 nucleotides align to TRBD1. This CDR3 contains 15 residues. CDR1 and CDR2 (germline): SGHAT, FQDESV (reference sequence). V shed 5 bases, J shed 4 bases, and the junction held 7 bases outside the gene matches. CDR3 loop: CASSLGTGEVTEAFF. The CDR3 region has the DNA TGTGCCAGCAGCCTAGGGACAGGGGAGGTCACTGAAGCTTTCTTT.

This CDR3 is CASSPQDAYNSPLHF. The CDR3 DNA is TGTGCCAGCTCACCACAGGACGCCTATAATTCACCCCTCCACTTT. The chain has TRBV18 and TRBJ1-6; D gene uncertain. The germline gives CDR1 KGHSH, CDR2 LQKENI. The CDR3 sequence is 15 residues long. Deletions cut 1 base from V and 2 bases from J, with 6 bases between.

V gene TRBV4-3 combines with J gene TRBJ1-1; tentatively, D is TRBD1 (5 bases). The CDR3 totals 18 residues. V lost 3 bases and J 1 base, leaving 21 bases between the germline ends. CDR1 LGHNA and CDR2 YSLEER come from the germline V gene. The CDR3 coding sequence is TGCGCCAGCAGCCAGTACTACCACAACCTAGGGACGAACACTGAAGCTTTCTTT. Its translation is CASSQYYHNLGTNTEAFF.

This clone appeared a single time. J is TRBJ2-7 and V is TRBV4-2; 9 bases agree with TRBD1. Germline loops: CDR1 LGHNA, CDR2 YNFKEQ. V was clipped by 0 bases and J by 1 base; unmatched bases: 7. The CDR3 has 17 amino acids. Here the CDR3 DNA reads TGTGCCAGCAGCCAAGACCCAACGGGACAGGGTTCCTACGAGCAGTACTTC. Its protein product is CASSQDPTGQGSYEQYF.

This chain joins TRBV9 and TRBJ2-2; 7 bases line up with TRBD2. V trimming: 2 bases; J trimming: 0 bases; junction bases outside the gene matches: 1. CDR3 length: 15 amino acids. Germline CDR1 and CDR2: SGDLS and YYNGEE. CDR3 in amino acids: CASSVTSTNTGELFF. The CDR3 bases are TGTGCCAGCAGCGTGACTAGCACGAACACCGGGGAGCTGTTTTTT.

J is TRBJ1-1 and V is TRBV11-3, with D unclear. Trimming removed 4 bases at V and 5 bases at J, with 8 bases between. The germline gives CDR1 SGHNT, CDR2 YENEEA. The CDR3 totals 12 residues. DNA of the CDR3: TGTGCCAGCAGCTCCGGACTAACTGAAGCTTTCTTT. Protein: CASSSGLTEAFF.

This chain joins TRBV13 and TRBJ1-5; D remains ambiguous. V lost 2 bases, J lost 0 bases, and 11 bases lay in between. Germline assignment: CDR1 PRHDT and CDR2 FYEKMQ (reference sequence). The CDR3 consists of 16 residues. The CDR3 nucleotides are TGTGCCAGCAGCTTATGCAGGAGGGATAGCAATCAGCCCCAGCATTTT. It is translated as CASSLCRRDSNQPQHF.

CDR3 DNA sequence: TGTGCCAGCAGGTACTCTGGAAACACCATATATTTT. Translating it yields CASRYSGNTIYF. This chain links TRBV28 with TRBJ1-3; D gene unclear. The CDR3 contains 12 residues. Germline V gene sequence: CDR1 MDHEN, CDR2 SYDVKM. Trimming shortened V by 6 bases and J by 0 bases, and 3 bases separated the two germline ends.